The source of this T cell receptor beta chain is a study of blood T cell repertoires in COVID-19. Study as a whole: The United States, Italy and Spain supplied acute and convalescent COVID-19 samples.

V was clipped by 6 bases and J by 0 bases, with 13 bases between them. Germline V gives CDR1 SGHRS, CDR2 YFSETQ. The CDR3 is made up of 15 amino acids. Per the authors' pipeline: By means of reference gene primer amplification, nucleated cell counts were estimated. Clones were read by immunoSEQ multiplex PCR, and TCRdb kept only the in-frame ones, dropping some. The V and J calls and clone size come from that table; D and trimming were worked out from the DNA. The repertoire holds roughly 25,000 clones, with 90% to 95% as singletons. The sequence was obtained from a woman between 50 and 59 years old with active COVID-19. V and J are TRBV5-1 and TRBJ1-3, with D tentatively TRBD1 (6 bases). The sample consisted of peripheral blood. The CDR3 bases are TGCGCCAGCATGAAGACAGGCCTCTCTGGAAACACCATATATTTT. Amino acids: CASMKTGLSGNTIYF.